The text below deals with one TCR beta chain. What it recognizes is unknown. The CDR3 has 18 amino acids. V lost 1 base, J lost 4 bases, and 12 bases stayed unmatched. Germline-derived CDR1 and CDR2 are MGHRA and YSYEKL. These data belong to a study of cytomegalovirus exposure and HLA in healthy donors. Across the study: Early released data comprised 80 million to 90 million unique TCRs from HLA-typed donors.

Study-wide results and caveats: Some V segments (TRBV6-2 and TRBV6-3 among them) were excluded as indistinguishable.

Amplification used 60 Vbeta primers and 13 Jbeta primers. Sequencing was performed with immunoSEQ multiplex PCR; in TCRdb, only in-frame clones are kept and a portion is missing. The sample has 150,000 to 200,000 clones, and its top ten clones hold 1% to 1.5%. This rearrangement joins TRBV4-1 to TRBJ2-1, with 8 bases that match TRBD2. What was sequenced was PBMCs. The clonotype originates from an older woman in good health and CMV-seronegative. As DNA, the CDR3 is TGCGCCAGCAGCCAAGCCCGTACGTCGGGAGGGGGGTACAATGAGCAGTTCTTC. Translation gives CASSQARTSGGGYNEQFF.